The 18 T cell receptor beta chains presented below share a single source sample, sequenced in a study of blood T cell repertoires in COVID-19. TCRdb's table, derived via immunoSEQ multiplex PCR, lists solely in-frame clones and lacks some. The sample contains over 250,000 clones, 75% to 90% of which appear only once. The sample taken for sequencing was peripheral blood. These receptors all stem from a woman in her 70s with acute or convalescent COVID-19.

The chain uses TRBV24-1 and TRBJ2-3; TRBD1 aligns across 7 bases. Germline CDR1 and CDR2: KGHDR and SFDVKD. The CDR3 runs 13 residues. With 8 bases clipped from V and 2 bases from J, the junction kept 3 bases outside the gene matches. The CDR3 DNA follows: TGTGCCACCAAGGACAGGACCACAGATACGCAGTATTTT. Translated: CATKDRTTDTQYF.

V is TRBV29-1 and J is TRBJ1-5, with a weak D call TRBD1 (6 bases). Between the trimmed V and J ends, which lost 5 bases and 4 bases, there was a span of 12 bases. Per the germline V gene, CDR1 is SQVTM and CDR2 is ANQGSEA. The CDR3 covers 13 residues. CDR3 bases: TGCAGCGTTTCTTCGGACAGAAATCAGCCCCAGCATTTT. It translates to CSVSSDRNQPQHF.

This chain connects TRBV13 to TRBJ2-7, with TRBD2 matching over 10 bases. This CDR3 comprises 19 residues. The V gene's germline CDR1 is PRHDT and CDR2 FYEKMQ (reference sequence). The V segment lost 1 base and the J segment 0 bases; nucleotides outside the gene matches: 12. CDR3 coding DNA: TGTGCCAGCAGCTTAGCCCCTCCCCCCTTAGCGGGGGGCTCCTACGAGCAGTACTTC. This gives the protein CASSLAPPPLAGGSYEQYF.

The V call is TRBV5-4, the J call TRBJ2-2; D is unresolved. CDR3 length: 15 residues. Between the trimmed V and J ends, which lost 2 bases and 1 base, there was a span of 9 bases. The V gene's germline CDR1 is SGHNT and CDR2 YYREEE (reference sequence). CDR3: CASSLAAMNTGELFF. CDR3 nucleotides: TGTGCCAGCAGCTTAGCTGCGATGAACACCGGGGAGCTGTTTTTT.

The rearrangement links TRBV7-9 to TRBJ1-4; the match to TRBD1 covers 7 bases. Germline V gene data show CDR1 as SEHNR and CDR2 as FQNEAQ (reference sequence). CDR3 length: 13 residues. J lost 7 bases, V lost 4 bases, and 3 bases had no gene match. The CDR3 bases are TGTGCCAGCAGCTCAAACAGGGGTGAAAAACTGTTTTTT. Residues: CASSSNRGEKLFF.

V is TRBV1 and J is TRBJ1-5; TRBD1 is taken as the D call from the table, unchecked against the DNA. TRBV1 is described as a pseudogene. CDR3 length equals 18 residues. This CDR3 reads CTSSQEVKDTFRDQPQHF. CDR3 DNA: TGCACCAGCAGCCAAGAGGTTAAGGACACCTTTCGGGATCAGCCCCAGCATTTT.

The chain uses TRBV30 and TRBJ1-2; TRBD1 matches at 8 bases. Germline-derived CDR1 and CDR2 are GTSNPN and SVGIG (reference sequence). The CDR3 contains 15 residues. The ends lost 4 bases at V and 5 bases at J; junction bases unmatched: 12. The CDR3 nucleotides read TGTGCCTGGACCCCCCAGGGGGCTCTTGGGTATGGCTACACCTTC. This gives the protein CAWTPQGALGYGYTF.

This clone was recorded a few times. This chain joins TRBV3-1 (or the pseudogene TRBV3-2) and TRBJ1-4; maybe TRBD1 (5 bases). Deletions cut 1 base from V and 9 bases from J, with 12 bases between. The germline V gene has CDR1 LGHDT and CDR2 YNNKEL (reference sequence). This CDR3 spans 14 amino acids. The CDR3 loop is CASSQGVGAKKLFF. CDR3 nucleotide sequence: TGTGCCAGCAGCCAAGGGGTAGGGGCCAAAAAACTGTTTTTT.

The J gene is TRBJ1-6, the V gene TRBV13, with 8 bases aligning to TRBD1. The CDR3 extends over 14 amino acids. V was pared by 0 bases and J by 9 bases, with 1 base of the junction left unmatched. Germline loops: CDR1 PRHDT, CDR2 FYEKMQ (reference sequence). CDR3 amino acids: CASSLGDRVSPLHF. The CDR3 DNA follows: TGTGCCAGCAGCTTAGGGGACAGGGTTTCACCCCTCCACTTT.

The rearrangement links TRBV4-1 to TRBJ2-7; D gene ambiguous. Germline CDR1 is MGHRA and CDR2 is YSYEKL. There are 15 residues in the CDR3. V shed 4 bases and J shed 0 bases, with 13 bases lying between them. The CDR3, as DNA: TGCGCCAGCAGCCCCGCGGCGACGAACTCCTACGAGCAGTACTTC. Its protein product is CASSPAATNSYEQYF.

The V gene is TRBV12-3 or TRBV12-4, the J gene TRBJ2-7; D is unclear. The CDR3 loop spans 12 amino acids. Between the trimmed V and J ends, which lost 10 bases and 0 bases, there was a span of 10 bases. In DNA, the CDR3 is TGTGCCATCCGAGTAAGCTCCTACGAGCAGTACTTC. Residues: CAIRVSSYEQYF.

The genes are TRBV23-1 and TRBJ2-5; the D gene is possibly TRBD2 (7 bases). TRBV23-1 is placed among ORFs of uncertain function. CDR3 length equals 16 residues. V was shortened by 3 bases and J by 5 bases, with 19 bases between the two germline ends. CDR3 amino acids: CASSHSLGGGQETQYF. The DNA for the CDR3 is TGCGCCAGCAGTCATTCCCTAGGGGGGGGGCAGGAGACCCAGTACTTC.

V usage is TRBV5-6 and J usage is TRBJ2-4, with TRBD2 as a possible D gene (5 bases). The germline CDR1 and CDR2 sequences are SGHDT and YYEEEE. Trimming removed 5 bases from V and 0 bases from J, with 12 bases in between. The length of the CDR3 is 15 residues. This CDR3 reads CASSPRGRAKNIQYF. Here the CDR3 DNA reads TGTGCCAGCAGTCCCCGCGGGCGAGCCAAAAACATTCAGTACTTC.

As DNA, the CDR3 is TGTGCCAGCAGCGTAGGGACATTCTCCTACGAGCAGTACTTC. Its translation is CASSVGTFSYEQYF. The chain combines TRBV9 with TRBJ2-7, with TRBD1 as a possible D gene (5 bases). From germline, CDR1 is SGDLS and CDR2 YYNGEE. This CDR3 spans 14 amino acids. V was cut by 0 bases and J by 0 bases, with 7 bases left in between.

This rearrangement joins TRBV19 to TRBJ1-3; TRBD1 is a possible D gene (6 bases). CDR1 and CDR2 from the germline V gene are LNHDA and SQIVND (reference sequence). Trimming cost V 4 bases and J 4 bases, with 17 bases left between them. The CDR3 spans 16 residues. CDR3 residues: CASSTFRGKGGNTIYF. In DNA form, the CDR3 reads TGTGCCAGTAGTACATTCAGGGGAAAAGGGGGAAACACCATATATTTT.

The chain joins TRBV19 to TRBJ2-7; D not certain. The germline V gene has CDR1 LNHDA and CDR2 SQIVND (reference sequence). V was shortened by 2 bases and J by 4 bases, with 9 bases between the two germline ends. CDR3 length equals 13 residues. CDR3 DNA sequence: TGTGCCAGTAGTATAAGACACGAATACGAGCAGTACTTC. Translated, it gives CASSIRHEYEQYF. Combining the CDR3 with reference TRBV19 and TRBJ2-7 gives the whole variable domain DGGITQSPKYLFRKEGQNVTLSCEQNLNHDAMYWYRQDPGQGLRLIYYSQIVNDFQKGDIAEGYSVSREKKESFPLTVTSAQKNPTAFYLCASSIRHEYEQYFGPGTRLTVT.

The rearrangement uses TRBV6-5 and TRBJ1-6; 7 bases agree with TRBD1. The CDR3 loop spans 15 amino acids. Germline V gene lookup returns CDR1 MNHEY and CDR2 SVGAGI. V was clipped by 2 bases and J by 4 bases; unmatched bases: 2. CDR3 in amino acids: CASSYGTAYNSPLHF. For the CDR3, the DNA is TGTGCCAGCAGTTACGGGACAGCTTATAATTCACCCCTCCACTTT.

This chain uses TRBV2 with TRBJ1-3, with D unresolved. The CDR3 is 14 residues long. Looked up from germline, CDR1 is SNHLY and CDR2 is FYNNEI. V was cut by 3 bases and J by 0 bases, with 6 bases left in between. The CDR3, as DNA: TGTGCCAGCAGTGAGATAGACTCTGGAAACACCATATATTTT. This translates into CASSEIDSGNTIYF.